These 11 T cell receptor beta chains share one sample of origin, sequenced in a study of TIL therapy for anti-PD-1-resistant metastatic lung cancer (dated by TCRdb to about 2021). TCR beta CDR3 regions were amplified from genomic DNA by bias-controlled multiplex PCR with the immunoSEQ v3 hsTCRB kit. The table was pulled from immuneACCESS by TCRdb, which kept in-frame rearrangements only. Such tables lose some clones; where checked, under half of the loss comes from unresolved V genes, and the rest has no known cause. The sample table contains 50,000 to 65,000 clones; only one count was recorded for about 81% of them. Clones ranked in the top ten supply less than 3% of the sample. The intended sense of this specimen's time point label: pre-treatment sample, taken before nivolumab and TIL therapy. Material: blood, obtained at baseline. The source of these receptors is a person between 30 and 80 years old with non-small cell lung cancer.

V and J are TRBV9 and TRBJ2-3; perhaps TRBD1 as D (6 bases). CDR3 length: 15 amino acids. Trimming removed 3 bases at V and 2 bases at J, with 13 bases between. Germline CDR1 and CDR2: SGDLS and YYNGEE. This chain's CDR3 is CASSAEQGTTDTQYF. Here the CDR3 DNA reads TGTGCCAGCAGCGCCGAACAGGGAACCACAGATACGCAGTATTTT.

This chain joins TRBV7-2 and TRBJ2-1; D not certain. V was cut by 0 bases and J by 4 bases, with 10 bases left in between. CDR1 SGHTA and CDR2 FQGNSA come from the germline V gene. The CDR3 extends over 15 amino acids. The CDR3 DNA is TGTGCCAGCAGCTTAGCGTCCGCCTTTTACAATGAGCAGTTCTTC. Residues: CASSLASAFYNEQFF.

CDR3 DNA sequence: TGTGCCATCAGATGGACAGTTCTGGGGAACTATGGCTACACCTTC. The encoded protein is CAIRWTVLGNYGYTF. V is TRBV10-3 and J is TRBJ1-2; a possible D gene is TRBD1 (6 bases). The V and J ends lost 6 bases and 2 bases respectively, with 16 bases between them. This CDR3 spans 15 amino acids. Looked up from germline, CDR1 is ENHRY and CDR2 is SYGVKD.

CDR3 coding DNA: TGTGCCACCAAGGGCTCAGGATCCTACAATGAGCAGTTCTTC. Residues: CATKGSGSYNEQFF. The chain has TRBV15 and TRBJ2-1; no firm D call. CDR3 length equals 14 residues. Germline lookup yields CDR1 LNHNV and CDR2 YYDKDF (reference sequence). Trimming took 7 bases from V and 1 from J, leaving 11 bases between them. Full variable domain (rest looked up from reference TRBV15 and TRBJ2-1): DAMVIQNPRYQVTQFGKPVTLSCSQTLNHNVMYWYQQKSSQAPKLLFHYYDKDFNNEADTPDNFQSRRPNTSFCFLDIRSPGLGDTAMYLCATKGSGSYNEQFFGPGTRLTVL.

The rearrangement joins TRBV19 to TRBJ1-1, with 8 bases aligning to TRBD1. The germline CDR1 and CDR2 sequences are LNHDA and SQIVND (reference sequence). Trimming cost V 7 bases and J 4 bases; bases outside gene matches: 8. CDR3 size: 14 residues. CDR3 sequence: CASIFSGQGTEAFF. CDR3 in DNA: TGTGCCAGTATCTTCTCAGGACAGGGCACTGAAGCTTTCTTT.

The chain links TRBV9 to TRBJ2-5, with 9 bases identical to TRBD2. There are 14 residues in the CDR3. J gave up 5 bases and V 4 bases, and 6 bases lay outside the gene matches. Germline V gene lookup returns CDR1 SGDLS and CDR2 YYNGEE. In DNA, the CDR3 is TGTGCCAGCAGCCCACCCGGGACTAGCGAGACCCAGTACTTC. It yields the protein CASSPPGTSETQYF.

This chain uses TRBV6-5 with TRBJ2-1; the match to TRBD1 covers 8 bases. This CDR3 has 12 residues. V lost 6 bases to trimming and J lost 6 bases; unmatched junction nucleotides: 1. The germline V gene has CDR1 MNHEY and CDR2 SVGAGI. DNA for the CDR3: TGTGCCAGCAGGGACAGGGCCAATGAGCAGTTCTTC. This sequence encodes CASRDRANEQFF.

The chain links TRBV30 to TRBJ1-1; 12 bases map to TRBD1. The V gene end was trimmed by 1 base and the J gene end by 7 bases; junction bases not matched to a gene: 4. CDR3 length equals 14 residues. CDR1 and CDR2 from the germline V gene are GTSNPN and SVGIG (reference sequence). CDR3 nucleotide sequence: TGTGCCTGGAGTGCCGGGACAGGGGGCGATGAAGCTTTCTTT. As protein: CAWSAGTGGDEAFF.

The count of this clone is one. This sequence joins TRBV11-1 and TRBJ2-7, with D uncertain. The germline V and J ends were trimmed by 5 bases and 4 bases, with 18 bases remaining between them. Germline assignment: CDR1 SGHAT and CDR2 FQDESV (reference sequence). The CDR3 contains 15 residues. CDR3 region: CASSAEVDSRYEQYF. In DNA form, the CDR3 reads TGTGCCAGCAGCGCCGAAGTAGATAGCAGATACGAGCAGTACTTC.

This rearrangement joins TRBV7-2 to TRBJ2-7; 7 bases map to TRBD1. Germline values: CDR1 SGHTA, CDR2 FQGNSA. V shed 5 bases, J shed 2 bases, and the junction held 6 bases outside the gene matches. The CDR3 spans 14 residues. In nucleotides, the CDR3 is TGTGCCAGCAGCCAACAGACAGGGACCTACGAGCAGTACTTC. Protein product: CASSQQTGTYEQYF.

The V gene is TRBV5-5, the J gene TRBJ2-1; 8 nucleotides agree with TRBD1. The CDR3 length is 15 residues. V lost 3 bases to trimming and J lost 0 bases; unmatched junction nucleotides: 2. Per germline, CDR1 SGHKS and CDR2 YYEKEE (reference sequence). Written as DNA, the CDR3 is TGTGCCAGCAGCTCTGACAGGGGCTCCTACAATGAGCAGTTCTTC. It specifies CASSSDRGSYNEQFF.